These 2 T cell receptor beta chains originate from one sample sequenced in a study of blood T cell repertoires in COVID-19. TCRdb's table, derived via immunoSEQ multiplex PCR, lists solely in-frame clones and lacks some. The data contain fewer than 120,000 clones, about 85% of them seen just once; the ten biggest clones take up around 5.1%. The sequenced sample consisted of peripheral blood. All receptors come from a human donor in a cohort sampled during active COVID-19.

V usage is TRBV5-1 and J usage is TRBJ2-1; 13 bases match TRBD2. With 3 bases clipped from V and 0 bases from J, the junction kept 9 bases outside the gene matches. The CDR3 is made up of 19 amino acids. Germline V gene data show CDR1 as SGHRS and CDR2 as YFSETQ. The CDR3 region has the DNA TGCGCCAGCAGCTCCCACGGGACTAGCGGGAAAAGCTCCTACAATGAGCAGTTCTTC. Residues: CASSSHGTSGKSSYNEQFF. The variable domain in full, with the rest retrieved from reference TRBV5-1 and TRBJ2-1, is KAGVTQTPRYLIKTRGQQVTLSCSPISGHRSVSWYQQTPGQGLQFLFEYFSETQRNKGNFPGRFSGRQFSNSRSEMNVSTLELGDSALYLCASSSHGTSGKSSYNEQFFGPGTRLTVL.

V is TRBV25-1 and J is TRBJ2-1; possible D gene TRBD2, 5 bases. This CDR3 is built from 15 residues. V shed 4 bases and J shed 4 bases, with 14 bases lying between them. Germline loops: CDR1 MGHDK, CDR2 SYGVNS. CDR3 sequence: CASSGLGADYNEQFF. DNA of the CDR3: TGTGCCAGCAGTGGCCTAGGAGCGGATTACAATGAGCAGTTCTTC.